The 22 T cell receptor beta chains given below trace back to one sample, sequenced in a study of blood T cell repertoires in COVID-19. Data came from immunoSEQ multiplex PCR; TCRdb stores just in-frame clones and leaves some out. The table lists some 63,000 clones, 79% of them singletons. The sequenced sample consisted of peripheral blood. These receptors were taken from a human donor in a cohort sampled during active COVID-19.

V gene TRBV4-1 combines with J gene TRBJ2-3; tentative D call: TRBD2 (6 bases). Germline V gives CDR1 MGHRA, CDR2 YSYEKL. V shed 4 bases and J shed 0 bases, with 14 bases lying between them. CDR3 length: 16 amino acids. The CDR3 region is CASSLTYSGSTDTQYF. The CDR3 coding sequence is TGCGCCAGCAGCCTAACCTACAGCGGGAGCACAGATACGCAGTATTTT.

The chain combines TRBV4-1 with TRBJ1-3, with D possibly being TRBD1 (5 bases). This CDR3 spans 16 amino acids. Germline lookup yields CDR1 MGHRA and CDR2 YSYEKL. V was trimmed by 0 bases and J by 2 bases, leaving 11 bases between them. CDR3 in amino acids: CASSQDVGRAGNTIYF. CDR3 bases: TGCGCCAGCAGCCAAGATGTAGGCAGGGCTGGAAACACCATATATTTT.

The chain has TRBV11-3 and TRBJ2-7; the D gene is possibly TRBD2 (6 bases). Trimming stripped 4 bases from V and 0 bases from J, with 10 bases between. Germline CDR1 SGHNT, CDR2 YENEEA. The CDR3 runs 14 residues. The CDR3 loop reads CASSSAGSSYEQYF. As DNA, the CDR3 is TGTGCCAGCAGCTCGGCGGGAAGCTCCTACGAGCAGTACTTC.

The V and J genes are TRBV7-9 and TRBJ1-6, with D possibly TRBD1 on 5 matching bases. CDR3 length: 14 residues. The V gene's germline CDR1 is SEHNR and CDR2 FQNEAQ (reference sequence). V gave up 5 bases and J gave up 10 bases, with 15 bases separating them. The CDR3 region has the DNA TGTGCCAGCAGCCCGGACACAAGGAGATCACCCCTCCACTTT. Translation gives CASSPDTRRSPLHF.

The V and J genes are TRBV9 and TRBJ1-3, with TRBD1 matching 9 bases. Trimming took 3 bases from V and 0 from J; bases not matched to a gene: 10. Germline V gene lookup returns CDR1 SGDLS and CDR2 YYNGEE. The CDR3 extends over 18 amino acids. CDR3 sequence (DNA): TGTGCCAGCAGCGGACCTAACAGGGGGCGATTCTCTGGAAACACCATATATTTT. This codes for CASSGPNRGRFSGNTIYF.

The J gene is TRBJ1-5, the V gene TRBV15; D is uncertain. The CDR3 has 15 amino acids. Germline V gene data show CDR1 as LNHNV and CDR2 as YYDKDF (reference sequence). Trimming pared 1 base from V and 5 bases from J, leaving 12 bases between. In nucleotides, the CDR3 is TGTGCCACCAGCAGAGGAGTGGGAGAGGATCAGCCCCAGCATTTT. The encoded protein is CATSRGVGEDQPQHF.

This chain links TRBV27 with TRBJ2-7, with TRBD1 as a possible D gene (5 bases). V was cut by 6 bases and J by 3 bases, with 18 bases left in between. Germline V lookup: CDR1 MNHEY, CDR2 SMNVEV (reference sequence). The CDR3 totals 15 residues. The CDR3 DNA reads as TGTGCCAGCAGCCCACGACAGACCTACCACTACGAGCAGTACTTC. Its translation is CASSPRQTYHYEQYF.

The chain couples TRBV4-3 to TRBJ1-2, with TRBD1 as a possible D gene (6 bases). Germline V gene lookup returns CDR1 LGHNA and CDR2 YSLEER. The CDR3 sequence is 17 residues long. V lost 1 base to trimming and J lost 0 bases, with 15 bases between them. CDR3 in amino acids: CASSQGAVGAANYGYTF. CDR3 DNA sequence: TGCGCCAGCAGCCAAGGGGCGGTGGGGGCAGCTAACTATGGCTACACCTTC.

V is TRBV29-1 and J is TRBJ2-2; tentatively, D is TRBD1 (5 bases). Germline loops: CDR1 SQVTM, CDR2 ANQGSEA. This CDR3 region has 13 residues. V gave up 0 bases and J gave up 5 bases, with 7 bases separating them. The CDR3: CSVEERGTGELFF. The CDR3 coding sequence is TGCAGCGTTGAAGAAAGGGGTACCGGGGAGCTGTTTTTT.

The CDR3 loop reads CASSPEGGALRYNEQFF. In nucleotides, the CDR3 is TGTGCCAGCAGTCCCGAAGGCGGGGCCCTCCGGTACAATGAGCAGTTCTTC. The chain is built from TRBV11-2 and TRBJ2-1; tentative D call: TRBD2 (6 bases). Trimming removed 6 bases from V and 4 bases from J, with 22 bases in between. Germline V gives CDR1 SGHAT, CDR2 FQNNGV. The CDR3 extends over 17 amino acids. The whole variable domain, remainder taken from reference TRBV11-2 and TRBJ2-1, is EAGVAQSPRYKIIEKRQSVAFWCNPISGHATLYWYQQILGQGPKLLIQFQNNGVVDDSQLPKDRFSAERLKGVDSTLKIQPAKLEDSAVYLCASSPEGGALRYNEQFFGPGTRLTVL.

V gene TRBV2 combines with J gene TRBJ2-5; D perhaps matches TRBD2 (5 bases). Germline CDR1 reads SNHLY; CDR2 reads FYNNEI. The CDR3 has 15 residues. The V end lost 9 bases, the J end lost 2 bases, and 19 bases lay between the germline ends. CDR3 in DNA: TGTGCCAGTACGGCTAACGGGGTGCAGCAAGAGACCCAGTACTTC. Translated, it gives CASTANGVQQETQYF. Variable domain in full (rest from reference TRBV2 and TRBJ2-5): EPEVTQTPSHQVTQMGQEVILRCVPISNHLYFYWYRQILGQKVEFLVSFYNNEISEKSEIFDDQFSVERPDGSNFTLKIRSTKLEDSAMYFCASTANGVQQETQYFGPGTRLLVL.

The chain uses TRBV5-1 and TRBJ1-5; D gene unclear. Trimming shortened V by 2 bases and J by 1 base, and 10 bases separated the two germline ends. The germline CDR1 and CDR2 sequences are SGHRS and YFSETQ. The CDR3 loop spans 15 amino acids. The CDR3 here is CASSFRGGSNQPQHF. The CDR3 DNA reads TGCGCCAGCAGCTTTCGCGGAGGCAGCAATCAGCCCCAGCATTTT.

In its sample, this clone was seen once. This chain links TRBV11-3 with TRBJ2-3; D not certain. The CDR3 totals 12 residues. V lost 4 bases, J lost 2 bases, and 4 bases lay in between. Looked up from germline, CDR1 is SGHNT and CDR2 is YENEEA. CDR3 nucleotide sequence: TGTGCCAGCAGCTCCCACACAGATACGCAGTATTTT. Translating it yields CASSSHTDTQYF.

The chain uses TRBV2 and TRBJ1-1; D uncertain. Germline V lookup: CDR1 SNHLY, CDR2 FYNNEI. V lost 4 bases to trimming and J lost 2 bases, with 14 bases between them. The CDR3 contains 15 residues. In DNA, the CDR3 is TGTGCCAGCAGTGTTAGCCCAGACCTTAACACTGAAGCTTTCTTT. Amino acids: CASSVSPDLNTEAFF.

This clone was observed a handful of times. V is TRBV7-9 and J is TRBJ1-5; the D is unclear. This CDR3 comprises 13 residues. The germline V and J ends were trimmed by 5 bases and 6 bases, with 11 bases remaining between them. The germline CDR1 and CDR2 sequences are SEHNR and FQNEAQ (reference sequence). Here the CDR3 DNA reads TGTGCCAGCAGCCCCGGGGTGGGTCAGCCCCAGCATTTT. Translation: CASSPGVGQPQHF.

The genes are TRBV27 and TRBJ1-2, with 7 bases that match TRBD1. Germline-derived CDR1 and CDR2 are MNHEY and SMNVEV (reference sequence). Germline trimming cut 8 bases from V and 4 bases from J; bases unmatched to any gene: 7. This CDR3 has 13 amino acids. In DNA form, the CDR3 reads TGTGCCAGCGGATTAAAGGGGGCCTATGGCTACACCTTC. It codes for CASGLKGAYGYTF.

In this sample, this clone turned up a few times. The chain has TRBV7-6 and TRBJ2-5; D possibly corresponds to TRBD2 (6 bases). The CDR3 has 14 residues. Trimming pared 0 bases from V and 4 bases from J, leaving 9 bases between. The germline gives CDR1 SGHVS, CDR2 FNYEAQ. CDR3 residues: CASSLAQGGETQYF. In nucleotides, the CDR3 is TGTGCCAGCAGCTTAGCGCAGGGAGGAGAGACCCAGTACTTC.

The chain links TRBV4-1 to TRBJ2-7; D possibly corresponds to TRBD1 (5 bases). CDR1 MGHRA and CDR2 YSYEKL come from the germline V gene. Trimming pared 0 bases from V and 7 bases from J, leaving 19 bases between. The CDR3 totals 16 residues. CDR3 nucleotide sequence: TGCGCCAGCAGCCAAGATAGGGGTTTGACAGCCCAGGAGCAGTACTTC. Translating it yields CASSQDRGLTAQEQYF.

The chain combines TRBV11-3 with TRBJ2-7; no firm D call. This CDR3 contains 14 residues. With 1 base removed from V and 3 bases from J, the gap between germline ends came to 10 bases. The germline V gene has CDR1 SGHNT and CDR2 YENEEA. The CDR3 is CASSLADFGYEQYF. As DNA, the CDR3 is TGTGCCAGCAGCTTAGCTGACTTCGGCTACGAGCAGTACTTC.

DNA for the CDR3: TGTGCCAGTAGTCCCCGCCGGCAGACTCAAGAGACCCAGTACTTC. Translating it yields CASSPRRQTQETQYF. The chain uses TRBV19 and TRBJ2-5, with unresolved D. Trimming took off 5 bases at V and 2 bases at J, with 15 bases between the two ends. The CDR3 has 15 residues. Germline CDR1 is LNHDA and CDR2 is SQIVND (reference sequence).

This chain joins TRBV7-2 and TRBJ2-5, with a weak D call TRBD1 (6 bases). Germline assignment: CDR1 SGHTA and CDR2 FQGNSA. This CDR3 has 15 amino acids. V was trimmed by 1 base and J by 5 bases, leaving 14 bases between them. The CDR3 DNA sequence: TGTGCCAGCAGCTTAGTTAGGGGGAATTCTGAGACCCAGTACTTC. It codes for CASSLVRGNSETQYF.

The rearrangement joins TRBV4-2 to TRBJ1-2, with 9 bases that match TRBD1. V lost 4 bases, J lost 5 bases, and 11 bases stayed unmatched. CDR1 and CDR2 from the germline V gene are LGHNA and YNFKEQ. CDR3 size: 16 residues. The CDR3 protein is CASSPAGQGSSYGYTF. The CDR3 nucleotides read TGTGCCAGCAGCCCTGCGGGACAGGGCTCATCATATGGCTACACCTTC.